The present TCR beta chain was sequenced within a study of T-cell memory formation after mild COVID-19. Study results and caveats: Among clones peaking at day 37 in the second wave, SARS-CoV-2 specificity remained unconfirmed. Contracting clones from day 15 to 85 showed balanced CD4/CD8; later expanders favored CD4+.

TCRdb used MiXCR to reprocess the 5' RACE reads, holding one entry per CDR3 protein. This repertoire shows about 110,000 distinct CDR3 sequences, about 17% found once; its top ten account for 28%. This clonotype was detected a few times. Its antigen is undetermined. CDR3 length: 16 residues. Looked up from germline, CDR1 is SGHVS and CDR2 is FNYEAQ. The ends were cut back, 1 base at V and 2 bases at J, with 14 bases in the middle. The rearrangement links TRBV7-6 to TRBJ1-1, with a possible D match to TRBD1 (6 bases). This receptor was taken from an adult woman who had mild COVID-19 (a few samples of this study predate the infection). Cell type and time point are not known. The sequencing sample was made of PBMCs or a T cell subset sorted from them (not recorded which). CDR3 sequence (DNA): TGTGCCAGCAGCTTAGATGGGCAGGGGCAAAACACTGAAGCTTTCTTT. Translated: CASSLDGQGQNTEAFF.